This TCR beta chain was recovered during a study of graft-versus-host responses after intestinal transplantation (dated by TCRdb to the early 2020s). A note on the overall study: Multivisceral, liver-intestinal, or isolated intestinal transplants were received by the recipients. Every recipient was given anti-thymocyte globulin induction, then maintenance tacrolimus and steroids for 2 to 4 years. Graft-versus-host and host-versus-graft alloreactive T cell clones were tracked in the graft, circulation and bone marrow after intestinal transplantation using bulk TCR-beta CDR3 sequencing. Alloreactive clones were identified by sequencing pre-transplant mixed lymphocyte reaction products and comparing these products with unstimulated pre-transplant donor and recipient T cells. Of the roughly 24 intestinal transplant recipients enrolled in the cohort, one of whom was a retransplant, a few patients without pretransplant specimens were excluded. A peak of at least 4% donor T cells among recipient peripheral blood mononuclear cells was the definition used for donor T cell macrochimerism. Samples from a few later patients were sequenced in-house on an Illumina MiSeq with MiXCR processing rather than by the commercial service.

A note on this clone: No antigen is known for it. There are no base qualities to consult, and no much larger clone falls within one base.

The library was made by the immunoSEQ multiplex PCR assay. For most patients, genomic DNA was isolated with the Qiagen DNeasy Blood and Tissue Kit and shipped frozen to Adaptive Biotechnologies for TCR sequencing. Adaptive Biotechnologies carried out high-throughput TCR-beta CDR3 sequencing of genomic DNA for most patients. In the authors' own workflow: Adaptive's ImmunoSEQ software was the source of the TCR sequencing data for around 20 patients, while three other patients were processed with MiXCR and VDJtools. CD4 versus CD8 sorting errors were corrected by removing sequences found in both subsets at a frequency ratio below 5:1. CDR3 nucleotide sequences shared by donor and recipient were removed because the origin of these sequences could not be assigned. At least 2-fold expansion over unstimulated cells and a minimum CFSE-low frequency of 0.002% (template counts) or 0.001% (read counts) were required for clones to be classified as alloreactive. Clones were considered mappable if detected in sequenced pre-transplant spleen, lymph node, or MLR CFSE-low populations of the donor or recipient. The cumulative frequency of alloreactive clones was calculated as a percentage of all sequences, weighted by copy number. What TCRdb holds here is the immuneACCESS table cut down to in-frame rearrangements. Part of the clones is not present; checked against another copy, under half of the missing clones reflect an unresolved V gene, and the others are unexplained. V and J calls and clone size come straight from that table; D and trimming were deduced from the DNA. The sample has tens of thousands of clones on record, 94% of them singletons. In total, the top ten clones hold 0.38% of the sample.

General study outcomes and caveats: High GvH to HvG T cell clonal ratios were observed in the allografts of patients with donor T cell macrochimerism. Early after transplant, declines in HvG clones were associated with peak levels of circulating GvH clones. The conclusions were limited by the relatively low number and heterogeneity of the intestinal transplant patients. GvH clones were found in recipient bone marrow, and some of the GvH clones appeared earlier in ileal mucosa or blood, which is consistent with an intestinal mucosal origin.

Reading the label with the study, this specimen's time point is: cells obtained before transplantation from donor or recipient. CD3+CD4+ and CD3+CD8+ populations were FACS-sorted from unstimulated pre-transplant donor and recipient cells taken from spleen or lymph nodes. The CDR3 contains 15 residues, cysteine and phenylalanine counted. Just CDR3 DNA is preserved here, 45 bases in frame from base 1. The V and J ends are trimmed by 3 bases and 8 bases, leaving 14 bases between them. For CDR1 and CDR2, the germline V gene (reference sequence) lists SEHNR and FQNEAQ. The specimen was unstimulated CD4+ T cells sorted from spleen or lymph node cells, collected before transplant. The sequence joins TRBV7-9 to TRBJ1-6; a tentative D match to TRBD1 spans 5 bases. This clonotype was obtained from a human donor who was the organ donor for an intestinal transplant. This receptor carries the CDR3 CASSFGGAGDSPLHF. DNA sequence: TGTGCCAGCAGCTTTGGTGGGGCGGGGGATTCACCCCTCCACTTT.